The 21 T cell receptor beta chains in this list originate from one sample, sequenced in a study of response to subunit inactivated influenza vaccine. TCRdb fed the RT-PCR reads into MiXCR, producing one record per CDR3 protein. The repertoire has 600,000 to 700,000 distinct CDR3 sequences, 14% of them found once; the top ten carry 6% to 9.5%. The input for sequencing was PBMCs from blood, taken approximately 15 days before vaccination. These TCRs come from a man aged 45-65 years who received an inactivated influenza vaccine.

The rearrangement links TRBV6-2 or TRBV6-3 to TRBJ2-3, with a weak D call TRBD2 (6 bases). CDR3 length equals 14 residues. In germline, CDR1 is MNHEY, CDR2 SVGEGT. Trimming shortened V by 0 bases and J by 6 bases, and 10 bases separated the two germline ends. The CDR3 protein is CASSYSGDFDTQYF. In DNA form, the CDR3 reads TGTGCCAGCAGTTACTCAGGGGACTTTGATACGCAGTATTTT.

CDR3 bases: TGTGCCAGCAGCTTGACAGCTAGCGGGGCCAATGAGCAGTTCTTC. This codes for CASSLTASGANEQFF. J is TRBJ2-1 and V is TRBV13; 9 bases are shared with TRBD2. Germline V gene data show CDR1 as PRHDT and CDR2 as FYEKMQ (reference sequence). J lost 6 bases, V lost 3 bases, and 6 bases had no gene match. The CDR3 runs to 15 residues.

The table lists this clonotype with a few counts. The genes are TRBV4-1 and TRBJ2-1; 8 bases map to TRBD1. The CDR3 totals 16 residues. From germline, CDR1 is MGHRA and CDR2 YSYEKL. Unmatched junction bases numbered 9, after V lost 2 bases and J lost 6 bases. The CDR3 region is CASSQRGTGPVNEQFF. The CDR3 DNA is TGCGCCAGCAGCCAACGGGGGACAGGCCCCGTCAATGAGCAGTTCTTC.

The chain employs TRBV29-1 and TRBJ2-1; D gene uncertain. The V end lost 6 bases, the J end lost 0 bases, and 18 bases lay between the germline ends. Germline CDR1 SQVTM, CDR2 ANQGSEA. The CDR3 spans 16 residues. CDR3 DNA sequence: TGCAGCGTCCGCGGCACAGCGCGGAGCTCCTACAATGAGCAGTTCTTC. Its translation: CSVRGTARSSYNEQFF.

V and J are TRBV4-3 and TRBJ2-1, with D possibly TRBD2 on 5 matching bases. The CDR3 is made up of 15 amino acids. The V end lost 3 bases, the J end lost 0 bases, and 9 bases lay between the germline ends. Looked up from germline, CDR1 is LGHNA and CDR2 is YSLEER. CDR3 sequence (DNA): TGCGCCAGCAGCCAGGACTTGGGCTCCTACAATGAGCAGTTCTTC. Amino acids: CASSQDLGSYNEQFF.

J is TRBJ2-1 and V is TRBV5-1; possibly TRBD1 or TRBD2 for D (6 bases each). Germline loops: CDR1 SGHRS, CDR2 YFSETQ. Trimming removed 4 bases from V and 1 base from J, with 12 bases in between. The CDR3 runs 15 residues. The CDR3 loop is CASSEGGGSYNEQFF. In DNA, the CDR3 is TGCGCCAGCAGCGAAGGAGGGGGTTCCTACAATGAGCAGTTCTTC.

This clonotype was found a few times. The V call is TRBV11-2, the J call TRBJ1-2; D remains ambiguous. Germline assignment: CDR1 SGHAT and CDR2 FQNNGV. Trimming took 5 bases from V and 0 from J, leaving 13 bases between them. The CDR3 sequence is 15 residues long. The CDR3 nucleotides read TGTGCCAGCAGCACCCGGACGGCCGCTAACTATGGCTACACCTTC. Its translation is CASSTRTAANYGYTF.

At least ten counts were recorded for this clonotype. CDR3 protein: CSARRGGEQFF. The CDR3, as DNA: TGCAGTGCCCGGAGGGGCGGCGAGCAGTTCTTC. J is TRBJ2-1 and V is TRBV20-1, with TRBD2 as a possible D gene (6 bases). From germline, CDR1 is DFQATT and CDR2 SNEGSKA (reference sequence). The V and J ends lost 6 bases and 10 bases respectively, with 13 bases between them. This CDR3 contains 11 residues.

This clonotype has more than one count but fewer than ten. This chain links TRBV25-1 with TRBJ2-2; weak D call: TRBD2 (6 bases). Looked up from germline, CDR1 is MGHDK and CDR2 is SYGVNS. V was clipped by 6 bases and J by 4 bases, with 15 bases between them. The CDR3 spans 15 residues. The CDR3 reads CASSGRLAFTGELFF. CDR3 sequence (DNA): TGTGCCAGCAGCGGCCGTCTAGCGTTCACCGGGGAGCTGTTTTTT. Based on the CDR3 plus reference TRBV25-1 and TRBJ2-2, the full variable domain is EADIYQTPRYLVIGTGKKITLECSQTMGHDKMYWYQQDPGMELHLIHYSYGVNSTEKGDLSSESTVSRIRTEHFPLTLESARPSHTSQYLCASSGRLAFTGELFFGEGSRLTVL.

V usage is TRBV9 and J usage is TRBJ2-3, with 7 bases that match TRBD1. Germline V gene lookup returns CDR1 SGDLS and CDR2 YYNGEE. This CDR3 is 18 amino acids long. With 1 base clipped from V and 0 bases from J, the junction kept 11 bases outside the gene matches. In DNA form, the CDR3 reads TGTGCCAGCAGCGTATATGGGCACAGGGGTCGGAGCACAGATACGCAGTATTTT. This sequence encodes CASSVYGHRGRSTDTQYF.

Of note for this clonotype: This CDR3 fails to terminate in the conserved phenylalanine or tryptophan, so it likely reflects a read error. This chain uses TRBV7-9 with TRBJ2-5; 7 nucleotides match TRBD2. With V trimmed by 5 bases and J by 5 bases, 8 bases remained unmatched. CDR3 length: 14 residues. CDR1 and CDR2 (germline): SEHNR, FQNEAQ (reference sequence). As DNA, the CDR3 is TGTGCCAGCAGCGCGGGGGACCCTCGGGAGACCCAGTACTTG. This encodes CASSAGDPRETQYL.

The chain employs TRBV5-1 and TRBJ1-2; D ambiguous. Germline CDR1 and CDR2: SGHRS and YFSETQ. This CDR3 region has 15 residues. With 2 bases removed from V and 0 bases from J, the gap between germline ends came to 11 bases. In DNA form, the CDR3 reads TGCGCCAGCAGCTTCCCAGGCATCCCTAACTATGGCTACACCTTC. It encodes CASSFPGIPNYGYTF.

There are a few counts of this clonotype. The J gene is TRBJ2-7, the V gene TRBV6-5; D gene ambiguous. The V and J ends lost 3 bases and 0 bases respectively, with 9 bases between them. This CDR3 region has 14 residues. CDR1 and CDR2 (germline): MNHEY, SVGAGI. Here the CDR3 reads CASSYFANSYEQYF. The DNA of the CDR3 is TGTGCCAGCAGTTATTTTGCAAACTCCTACGAGCAGTACTTC.

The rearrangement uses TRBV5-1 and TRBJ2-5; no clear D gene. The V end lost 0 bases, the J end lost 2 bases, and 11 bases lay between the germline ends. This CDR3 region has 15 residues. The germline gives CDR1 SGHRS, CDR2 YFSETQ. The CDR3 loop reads CASSLAAAAQETQYF. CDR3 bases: TGCGCCAGCAGCTTGGCGGCGGCAGCTCAAGAGACCCAGTACTTC.

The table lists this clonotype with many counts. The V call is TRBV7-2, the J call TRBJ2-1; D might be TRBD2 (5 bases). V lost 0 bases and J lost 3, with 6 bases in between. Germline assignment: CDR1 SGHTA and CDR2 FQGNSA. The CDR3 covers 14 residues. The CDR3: CASSLASVYNEQFF. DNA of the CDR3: TGTGCCAGCAGCTTAGCTAGCGTCTACAATGAGCAGTTCTTC.

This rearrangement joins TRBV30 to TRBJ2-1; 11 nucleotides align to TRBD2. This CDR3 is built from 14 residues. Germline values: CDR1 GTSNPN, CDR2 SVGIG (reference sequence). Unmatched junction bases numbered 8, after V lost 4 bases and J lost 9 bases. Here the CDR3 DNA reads TGTGCCTGGACCCTAGCGGGGGGCTCGGGTGAGCAGTTCTTC. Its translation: CAWTLAGGSGEQFF.

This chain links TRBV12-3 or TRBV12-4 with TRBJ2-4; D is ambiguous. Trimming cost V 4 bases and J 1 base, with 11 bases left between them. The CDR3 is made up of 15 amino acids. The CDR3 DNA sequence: TGTGCCAGCAGTTGGTCGGCGATTGCCAAAAACATTCAGTACTTC. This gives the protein CASSWSAIAKNIQYF.

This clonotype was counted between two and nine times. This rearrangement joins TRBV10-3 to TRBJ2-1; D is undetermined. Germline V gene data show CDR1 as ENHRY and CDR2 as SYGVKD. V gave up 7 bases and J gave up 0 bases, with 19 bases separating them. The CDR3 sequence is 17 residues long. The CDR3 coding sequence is TGTGCCATCACCCTACCCGACAATCCCAGCTCCTACAATGAGCAGTTCTTC. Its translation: CAITLPDNPSSYNEQFF.

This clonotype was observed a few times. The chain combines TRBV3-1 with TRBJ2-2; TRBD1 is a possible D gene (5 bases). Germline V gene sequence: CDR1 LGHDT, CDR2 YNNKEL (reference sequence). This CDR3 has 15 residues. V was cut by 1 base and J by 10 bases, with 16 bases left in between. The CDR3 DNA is TGTGCCAGCAGCCAAGGTGACAGCTCGAAGGTGGAGCTGTTTTTT. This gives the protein CASSQGDSSKVELFF.

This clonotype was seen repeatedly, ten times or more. CDR3: CASSSGTSGMSTDTQYF. CDR3 coding DNA: TGCGCCAGCAGTTCCGGGACTAGCGGGATGAGCACAGATACGCAGTATTTT. The genes are TRBV5-1 and TRBJ2-3, with 13 nucleotides matching TRBD2. This CDR3 is 17 amino acids long. Germline V lookup: CDR1 SGHRS, CDR2 YFSETQ. The J segment lost 0 bases and the V segment lost 5 bases, leaving 6 bases of the junction unmatched.

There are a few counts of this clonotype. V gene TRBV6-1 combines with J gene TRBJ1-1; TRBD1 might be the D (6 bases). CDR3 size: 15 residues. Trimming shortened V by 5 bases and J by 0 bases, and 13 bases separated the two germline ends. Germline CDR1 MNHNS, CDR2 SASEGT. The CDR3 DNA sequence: TGTGCCAGCAGTAGAACGGGACATGTGAACACTGAAGCTTTCTTT. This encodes CASSRTGHVNTEAFF.